This is a list of T cell receptor beta chains from one sample in a study of blood T cell repertoires in COVID-19. This table comes from immunoSEQ multiplex PCR, and its TCRdb copy is limited to in-frame clones, with some not included. The data hold fewer than 500,000 clones, with roughly 90% observed a single time. Sequencing used PBMCs or T cells enriched from blood (not recorded which). The receptor set was obtained from a woman aged 18-29 years who had recovered from COVID-19. CDR3s include the opening cysteine and the closing phenylalanine or tryptophan. The D gene is left open where the match is weak. The size entry is marked missing in some rows and otherwise reads once, few, many or a size class.

v_call: TRBV5-4
j_call: TRBJ1-1
clone_size: -
cdr3_length: 13
d_call: TRBD1
cdr3_nt: TGTGCCAGCGGACGGGACAGGGGCACTGAAGCTTTCTTT
cdr3_aa: CASGRDRGTEAFF

v_call: TRBV11-2
j_call: TRBJ1-2
clone_size: -
cdr3_length: 15
d_call: -
cdr3_nt: TGTGCCAGCAGCTTAGTAGGTGGGGCAGCATATGGCTACACCTTC
cdr3_aa: CASSLVGGAAYGYTF

v_call: TRBV29-1
j_call: TRBJ2-1
clone_size: once
cdr3_length: 13
d_call: -
cdr3_nt: TGCAGCGTTGTGGGGGGGGCCAGGAATGAGCAGTTCTTC
cdr3_aa: CSVVGGARNEQFF

v_call: TRBV7-9
j_call: TRBJ1-1
clone_size: -
cdr3_length: 15
d_call: -
cdr3_nt: TGTGCCAGCAGCTTAGGGTGGGGAACAGGAACTGAAGCTTTCTTT
cdr3_aa: CASSLGWGTGTEAFF

v_call: TRBV11-2
j_call: TRBJ2-1
clone_size: once
cdr3_length: 15
d_call: TRBD1
cdr3_nt: TGTGCCAGCAGCTTAAGGACAGGGGAGGGCCATGAGCAGTTCTTC
cdr3_aa: CASSLRTGEGHEQFF

v_call: TRBV6-5
j_call: TRBJ2-7
clone_size: -
cdr3_length: 13
d_call: -
cdr3_nt: TGTGCCAGCAGCGACAGCAACTCCTACGAGCAGTACTTC
cdr3_aa: CASSDSNSYEQYF

v_call: TRBV24-1
j_call: TRBJ1-2
clone_size: few
cdr3_length: 16
d_call: TRBD1
cdr3_nt: TGTGCCACCAGTGATTCCCATGACAGGGGGGACTATGGCTACACCTTC
cdr3_aa: CATSDSHDRGDYGYTF

v_call: TRBV5-1
j_call: TRBJ2-7
clone_size: -
cdr3_length: 14
d_call: -
cdr3_nt: TGCGCCAGCAGAAGTCAGGGCCCTACCTACGAGCAGTACTTC
cdr3_aa: CASRSQGPTYEQYF

v_call: TRBV5-1
j_call: TRBJ2-1
clone_size: -
cdr3_length: 14
d_call: -
cdr3_nt: TGCGCCAGCAGCCGGCCGGGGATCTACAATGAGCAGTTCTTC
cdr3_aa: CASSRPGIYNEQFF

v_call: TRBV19
j_call: TRBJ1-1
clone_size: -
cdr3_length: 17
d_call: TRBD1
cdr3_nt: TGTGCCAGTAGTATAAGAGGGGGCGCGTTAACTTTCACTGAAGCTTTCTTT
cdr3_aa: CASSIRGGALTFTEAFF

v_call: TRBV13
j_call: TRBJ2-1
clone_size: -
cdr3_length: 13
d_call: TRBD2
cdr3_nt: TGTGCCAGCAGATTTGGGACTAGCGGGGTTGGGATCTTC
cdr3_aa: CASRFGTSGVGIF

v_call: TRBV18
j_call: TRBJ1-1
clone_size: -
cdr3_length: 15
d_call: TRBD1
cdr3_nt: TGTGCCAGCTCACCGTGGACAGGGGAGAACACTGAAGCTTTCTTT
cdr3_aa: CASSPWTGENTEAFF

v_call: TRBV9
j_call: TRBJ2-1
clone_size: -
cdr3_length: 15
d_call: -
cdr3_nt: TGTGCCAGCAGCGTAGAAGGGACTTCCTACAATGAGCAGTTCTTC
cdr3_aa: CASSVEGTSYNEQFF

v_call: TRBV5-5
j_call: TRBJ1-2
clone_size: -
cdr3_length: 14
d_call: -
cdr3_nt: TGTGCCAGCAGCTTGTCCCCTCCTGGTCGGGGCTACACCTTC
cdr3_aa: CASSLSPPGRGYTF

v_call: TRBV9
j_call: TRBJ1-3
clone_size: -
cdr3_length: 18
d_call: -
cdr3_nt: TGTGCCAGCAGCGTAGCTACCGGAGTAGATCCCTCTGGAAACACCATATATTTT
cdr3_aa: CASSVATGVDPSGNTIYF

v_call: TRBV28
j_call: TRBJ2-2
clone_size: once
cdr3_length: 15
d_call: -
cdr3_nt: TGTGCCAGCAGTTTTATAACAGGCAACACCGGGGAGCTGTTTTTT
cdr3_aa: CASSFITGNTGELFF

v_call: TRBV29-1
j_call: TRBJ1-4
clone_size: few
cdr3_length: 13
d_call: -
cdr3_nt: TGCAGCGTCGCGCGGGGGGCGGATGAAAAACTGTTTTTT
cdr3_aa: CSVARGADEKLFF

v_call: TRBV28
j_call: TRBJ2-7
clone_size: -
cdr3_length: 13
d_call: TRBD2
cdr3_nt: TGTGCCAGCGGGAGGGATGGTCGCTACGAGCAGTACTTC
cdr3_aa: CASGRDGRYEQYF